The clone carrying this TCR beta chain was seen a few times. Its specificity is not known. The CDR3 has 15 residues. Germline V gives CDR1 KGHDR, CDR2 SFDVKD. Trimming shortened V by 4 bases and J by 2 bases, and 11 bases separated the two germline ends. The data were taken from a study of T-cell memory formation after mild COVID-19. Overall study results and limits: Among contracting clones, CD4+ were mainly CM/EM and CD8+ enriched in EMRA.

From the 5' RACE reads, TCRdb called clonotypes with MiXCR, one entry per CDR3 protein. Of approximately 290,000 distinct CDR3 sequences listed, just under 20% are singletons. The J gene is TRBJ1-3, the V gene TRBV24-1; D is uncertain. This TCR was sampled from a man between 18 and 35 years old who had mild COVID-19 (a few samples of this study predate the infection). Cell type and time point are not known. The sample comprised PBMCs or a T cell subset sorted from them (not recorded which). DNA for the CDR3: TGTGCCACCAGTGACCCGACCGATACTGGAAACACCATATATTTT. Residues: CATSDPTDTGNTIYF.